The present entry profiles one TCR beta chain with its context. The record originates from a study of T cell changes during pregnancy in multiple sclerosis. This CDR3 comprises 16 residues. The V end was cut by 4 bases, the J end by 1 base, with 16 bases between. Germline V CDR1 and CDR2: PRHDT, FYEKMQ (reference sequence). Clones were sequenced by immunoSEQ multiplex PCR, and TCRdb holds only the in-frame ones, with some missing. The repertoire holds about 68,000 clones, with less than 95% as singletons. The sequence was collected from a female donor with multiple sclerosis, enrolled in a pregnancy study. This chain uses TRBV13 with TRBJ1-2; D is possibly TRBD1 (5 bases). This sample comprised peripheral blood, obtained in the second trimester of pregnancy. The CDR3 DNA reads TGTGCCAGCAGCTCCAGGGAGGGGTCTTATAACTATGGCTACACCTTC. This encodes CASSSREGSYNYGYTF.